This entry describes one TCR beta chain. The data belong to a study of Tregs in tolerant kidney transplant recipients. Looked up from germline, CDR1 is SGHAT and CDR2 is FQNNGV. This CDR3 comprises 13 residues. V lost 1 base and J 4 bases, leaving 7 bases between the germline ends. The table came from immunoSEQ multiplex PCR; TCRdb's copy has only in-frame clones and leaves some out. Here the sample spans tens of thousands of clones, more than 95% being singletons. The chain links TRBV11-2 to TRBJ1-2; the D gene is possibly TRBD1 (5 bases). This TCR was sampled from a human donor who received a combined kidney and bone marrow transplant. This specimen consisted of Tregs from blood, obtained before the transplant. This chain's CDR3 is CASSLGQSYGYTF. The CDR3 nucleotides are TGTGCCAGCAGCTTAGGACAGTCCTATGGCTACACCTTC.